What follows is one T cell receptor (beta chain) and its context. The antigen is not known. Germline CDR1 SGHDT, CDR2 YYEEEE. V shed 0 bases and J shed 7 bases, with 10 bases lying between them. The length of the CDR3 is 13 residues. The assay that was used to sequence DNA from cultured CD4+ T cells was the Oncomine TCR Beta short-read assay. Via MiXCR, TCRdb re-called the PCR reads, giving one row per CDR3 protein. The sample shows under 9,500 distinct CDR3 sequences, under 80% of them seen only once. Treatment denoted: roughly ten-day PBMC culture with coronavirus spike peptide pools or control peptides (ViraFEST assay). The sample belongs to a study of vaccination and CD4 T cells after COVID-19.

This sequence originates from a human donor who had recovered from COVID-19. V and J are TRBV5-6 and TRBJ1-2; unclear D gene. The sequenced material came from CD4+ T cells from blood, cultured in vitro. CDR3 DNA: TGTGCCAGCAGCTTGGCCCAGGTTCTTGGCTACACCTTC. It translates to CASSLAQVLGYTF.